The present TCR beta chain was sequenced within a study of response to subunit inactivated influenza vaccine. This clonotype was seen at least ten times. The CDR3 is 14 amino acids. V lost 10 bases and J lost 3, with 16 bases in between. Per germline, CDR1 MDHEN and CDR2 SYDVKM. TCRdb recomputed calls from the RT-PCR reads with MiXCR, one row per CDR3 protein. The top ten clones hold about 7.8% of a sample with approximately 230,000 distinct CDR3 sequences, over 9% of them seen once. Material: non-naive T cells sorted from PBMCs, obtained around two weeks before vaccination. This TCR was sampled from a man in his fifties or sixties who received an inactivated influenza vaccine. This sequence joins TRBV28 and TRBJ2-1; D is perhaps TRBD2 (6 bases). The DNA of the CDR3 is TGTGCCACCCGACTAGGCGGGAACTACAATGAGCAGTTCTTC. Amino acids: CATRLGGNYNEQFF.